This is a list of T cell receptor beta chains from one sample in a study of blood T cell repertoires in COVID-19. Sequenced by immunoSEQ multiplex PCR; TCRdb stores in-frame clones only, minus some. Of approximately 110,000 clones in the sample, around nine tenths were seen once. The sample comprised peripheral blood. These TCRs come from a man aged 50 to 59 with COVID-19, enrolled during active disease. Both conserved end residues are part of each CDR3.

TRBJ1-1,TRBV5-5,CASSFHETEAFF
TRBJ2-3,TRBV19,CASSRTGGTDTQYF
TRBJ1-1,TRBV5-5,CASRRSGTGAGVTEAFF
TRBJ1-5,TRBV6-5,CASTGRTVGQPQHF
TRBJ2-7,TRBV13,CASSQRAGGWSEQYF
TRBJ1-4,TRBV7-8,CASGFSGTGGPSEKLFF
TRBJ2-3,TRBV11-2,CASSLALEGPDTQYF
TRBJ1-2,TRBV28,CASSLRQGGGYTF
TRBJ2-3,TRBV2,CASSVTSGVDTQYF
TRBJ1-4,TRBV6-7,CASSYWDSCATNEKLFF
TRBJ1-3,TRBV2,CASSEDRVGNTIYF
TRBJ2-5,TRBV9,CASSAEGRVQETQYF
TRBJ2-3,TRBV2,CASSDSFLAGDTQYF
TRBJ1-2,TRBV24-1,CATSDTGQGNSGYTF
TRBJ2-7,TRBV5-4,CASSRLGQGYYEQYF
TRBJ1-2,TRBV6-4,CASRRTVYDGYTF
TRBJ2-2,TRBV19,CASSRGGLALGELFF
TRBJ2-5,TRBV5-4,CASSLTEETQYF
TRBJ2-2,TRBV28,CASRVGQVFTGELFF
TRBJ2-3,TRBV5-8,CASSLATDTQYF
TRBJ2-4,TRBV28,CASSWDIVKNIQYF
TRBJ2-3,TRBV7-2,CASSLTGESTDTQYF
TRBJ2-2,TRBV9,CASSARDSNTGELFF
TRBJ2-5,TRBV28,CASSRRLGRETQYF
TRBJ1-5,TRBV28,CASRQGFQPQHF
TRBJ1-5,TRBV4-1,CASSQDPRQGNQPQHF
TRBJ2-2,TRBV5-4,CASSPGLAGDGELFF
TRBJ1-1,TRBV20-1,CSAKRDSEAFF
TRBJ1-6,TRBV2,CASLGQNNSPLHF
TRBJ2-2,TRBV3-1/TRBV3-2,CASTSWGQDLRGELFF
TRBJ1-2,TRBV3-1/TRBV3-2,CASSQTSRDRAGYTF
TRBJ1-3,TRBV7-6,CASSLGTVGNTIYF
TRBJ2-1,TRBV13,CASSLDSGTDNEQFF
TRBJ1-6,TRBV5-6,CASTTRGRFSSPLHF
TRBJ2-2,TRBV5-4,CASSRGTGANTGELFF
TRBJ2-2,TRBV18,CASSPSPTGTGELFF
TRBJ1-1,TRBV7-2,CASSIQGRNTEAFF
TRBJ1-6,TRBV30,CAWSVGGQGNSPLHF
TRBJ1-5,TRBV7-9,CASSPGVSNQPQHF
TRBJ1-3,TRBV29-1,CSVVGGTAGNTIYF
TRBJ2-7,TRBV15,CATSRSGTSGRIRSYEQYF
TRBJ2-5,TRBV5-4,CASTPGPLTSGRGETQYF
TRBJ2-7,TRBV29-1,CSVETGPYEQYF
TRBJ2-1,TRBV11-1,CASSLNVDRVNEQFF
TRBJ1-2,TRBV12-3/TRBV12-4,CASSLAGGYGYTF
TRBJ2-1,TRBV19,CASSIEPSGRGNEQFF